This is a list of T cell receptor beta chains from one sample in a study of regulatory T cells in long-lasting Graves disease. From the multiplex PCR reads, TCRdb called clonotypes with MiXCR, one entry per CDR3 protein. The table records roughly 380,000 distinct CDR3 sequences, around 15% of them present only once. The sequencing here drew on peripheral blood mononuclear cells (PBMCs), taken at new diagnosis, from a patient treated with antithyroid drugs. Every receptor here comes from a female donor with Graves disease. Each CDR3 is given with its conserved first and last residue. Fields, in order: D gene, clone size, J gene, V gene, CDR3 DNA, CDR3 protein. A D gene is named only where the DNA matches it firmly. Not all rows give a size; the values are once, few, many and, for expanded clones, a class.

>TRBD1|many|TRBJ2-5|TRBV6-1
TGTGCCAGCAGTGAATGGGGGACAGGACACCGAGGGGAGACCCAGTACTTC
CASSEWGTGHRGETQYF
>TRBD2|many|TRBJ2-1|TRBV29-1
TGCAGCGTTGAGGGACTAGCGGGAGTTAATGAGCAGTTCTTC
CSVEGLAGVNEQFF
>-|many|TRBJ1-2|TRBV12-3/TRBV12-4
TGTGCCAGCAGGAACAACCTACAGGGTTGGACGAATGGCTACACCTTC
CASRNNLQGWTNGYTF
>TRBD1|many|TRBJ1-2|TRBV4-1
TGCGCCAGCAGCCAAGAAGGTGGACAGGGCTTCTATGGCTACACCTTC
CASSQEGGQGFYGYTF
>TRBD2|many|TRBJ2-7|TRBV6-2/TRBV6-3
TGTGCCAGCAGCCCAAGCGGGAGCGACGAGCAGTACTTC
CASSPSGSDEQYF
>-|-|TRBJ2-1|TRBV5-1
TGCGTCAGCAGCTTGGCCGGATCGGATGAGCAGTTCTTC
CVSSLAGSDEQFF
>-|many|TRBJ2-5|TRBV11-2
TGTGCCAGCAGCTTAGTTTTGGGGCTCGGCCAAGAGACCCAGTACTTC
CASSLVLGLGQETQYF
>-|many|TRBJ2-1|TRBV7-9
TGTGCCAGCAGCTTCGGTGTAGATGAGCAGTTCTTC
CASSFGVDEQFF
>-|-|TRBJ2-4|TRBV19
TGTGCCAGTAGTATCCTCTCGACAGAAAAAAACATTCAGTACTTC
CASSILSTEKNIQYF
>-|few|TRBJ2-7|TRBV30
TGTGCCTGGGGGGGGGGGCACGAGCAGTACTTC
CAWGGGHEQYF
>-|few|TRBJ2-7|TRBV10-3
TGTACCATCAGTGAGTCTTTGGGCAGGTCAGACGAGCAGTACTTC
CTISESLGRSDEQYF
>-|-|TRBJ2-7|TRBV7-6
TGTGCCAGCAGCCAAGACCGGTACAGCTCCTACGAGCAGTACTTC
CASSQDRYSSYEQYF
>-|few|TRBJ2-1|TRBV9
TGTGCCAGCAGCGTCAAACCCACCCCGATCAATGAGCAGTTCTTC
CASSVKPTPINEQFF
>TRBD1|many|TRBJ2-3|TRBV20-1
TGCAGTGCGGCGGGACAGGGGACTGCAGATACGCAGTATTTT
CSAAGQGTADTQYF
>-|many|TRBJ2-7|TRBV20-1
TGCAGTGCTAGAGGAGGGACCCTCTACGAGCAGTACTTC
CSARGGTLYEQYF
>-|-|TRBJ1-1|TRBV13
TGTGCCAGCAGTCCTACCTTTGACAGGCTGAACACTGAAGCTTTCTTT
CASSPTFDRLNTEAFF
>TRBD2|many|TRBJ2-3|TRBV2
TGTGCCAGCAGTCCTAGGACTAGCAGTTCAGATACGCAGTATTTT
CASSPRTSSSDTQYF
>-|many|TRBJ2-3|TRBV5-1
TGCGCCAGCAGCCCACCTACAGAGAACACAGATACGCAGTATTTT
CASSPPTENTDTQYF
>TRBD2|many|TRBJ2-1|TRBV27
TGTGCCAGCAGTCTGGCGGGGGAAATTATCAATGAGCAGTTCTTC
CASSLAGEIINEQFF
>-|many|TRBJ2-7|TRBV6-2/TRBV6-3
TGTGCCAGCAGTGAAACTGGGGCCTCACAGGGTTTGAGGCAGTACTTC
CASSETGASQGLRQYF
>TRBD2|many|TRBJ2-1|TRBV9
TGTGCCAGCAGCGTAGCGGGAGGGCTTTCCTACAATGAGCAGTTCTTC
CASSVAGGLSYNEQFF
>-|many|TRBJ1-2|TRBV15
TGTGCCACCAGCCCCGCATCGAAGAGGGGCTACACCTTC
CATSPASKRGYTF
>-|few|TRBJ2-5|TRBV27
TGTGCCAGCAGTTCGACGTCCCGGGACGTGGGGACCCAGTACTTC
CASSSTSRDVGTQYF
>-|many|TRBJ1-6|TRBV12-3/TRBV12-4
TGTGCCAGCAGTTTAGTTGTAAGTGTTCGGGGGGTTGATTCACCCCTCCACTTT
CASSLVVSVRGVDSPLHF
>-|many|TRBJ2-1|TRBV10-2
TGCGCCAGCAGTGAACCCTCGAACGGGATTGAGCAGTTCTTC
CASSEPSNGIEQFF
>-|many|TRBJ2-1|TRBV6-2/TRBV6-3
TGTGCCAGCAGTTACTCCGGGAACAATGAGCAGTTCTTC
CASSYSGNNEQFF
>TRBD2|few|TRBJ2-1|TRBV29-1
TGCAGCGTTGAGTGGGGGGGTTCGTCCCGTTTCAATGAGCAGTTCTTC
CSVEWGGSSRFNEQFF
>TRBD2|-|TRBJ2-1|TRBV7-9
TGTGCCAGCAGCCCGCTCGGACTAGCGGCCCATGAGCAGTTCTTC
CASSPLGLAAHEQFF